This T cell receptor (beta chain) was captured in a study of blood T cell repertoires in COVID-19 (TCRdb year 2020). About the study as a whole: Samples covering the acute and convalescent phases of COVID-19 were provided by collaborators in the United States, Italy and Spain. The prospective study material was composed of cDNA or gDNA derived from T cells, B-cell-depleted T cells, or PBMCs. Subjects who had been exposed to COVID-19, were actively infected with it, or had recovered from it provided the deeply sampled blood TCRbeta repertoires that made up the dataset. The repertoires were released in a freely available public database intended as a resource for research on the immune response to SARS-CoV-2. Samples were obtained from the ongoing ImmuneRACE study (first 160 participants) and from 1,254 subjects provided by 6 global collaborators. The sample metadata nearly always contained a de-identified subject ID, COVID-19 status, age in years and sex. Where available, HLA class I and class II types were obtained from metadata supplied by the sample provider rather than from assay-based typing. Here is what the overall study found, with its caveats: How much clinical and demographic metadata was included differed by source and by participant, and the metadata was provided uncurated.

Remarks on this clone: It lacks a known antigen. No quality values exist for individual bases; no much larger clone is one base distant.

One collaborating source in Seattle enrolled patients during active infection and followed them longitudinally through the course of disease. Each collaborating institution followed its own protocols to collect whole blood in K2EDTA tubes. For TCRbeta analysis, collaborators shipped samples in one of three forms: frozen whole blood, isolated PBMCs, or DNA extracted from either of those sample types. TCRbeta CDR3 regions were amplified from genomic DNA by means of the immunoSEQ Assay, a bias-controlled multiplex PCR. Concerning the study's data processing: The number of nucleated cells in each sample was estimated from the amplification of reference gene primers within the assay. Sequence reads were collapsed and filtered to measure the absolute abundance of every unique TCRbeta CDR3 rearrangement. Productive Simpson clonality was computed per sample as the square root of Simpson's diversity index over productive rearrangements. TCRdb holds this immuneACCESS table with in-frame rearrangements only. Some clones are missing; in checked studies, unresolved V genes explain under half, and the rest has no known cause. The V and J calls and the clone size are those of that table, but D and trimming were determined from the DNA. Counted in this sample were about 200,000 clones; 86% of them appeared once. The ten top clones hold roughly a tenth of the sample.

Trimmed from V: 5 bases; trimmed from J: 5 bases; junction bases lacking a gene match: 5. The CDR3 has 13 amino acids, counting the end cysteine and phenylalanine. Just the 39-base CDR3 DNA is kept, in frame starting at base 1. CDR1 and CDR2 were assigned from the germline V gene as MNHEY and SVGEGT. This chain is built from TRBV6-2 or TRBV6-3 and TRBJ2-5; the central 7 bases match TRBD1. The sequence was obtained from a woman in her forties or fifties with COVID-19, enrolled during active disease. The sequenced sample consisted of peripheral blood. The CDR3 is CASSKTGLETQYF. The base sequence is TGTGCCAGCAGTAAGACAGGGTTGGAGACCCAGTACTTC.